The T cell receptor beta chain described here comes from a study of shared clonotypes between healthy human individuals. CDR3 size: 14 residues. Looked up from germline, CDR1 is MNHNS and CDR2 is SASEGT. V was pared by 4 bases and J by 6 bases, with 5 bases of the junction left unmatched. Execution of the assay was at deep level. It was 300 ng DNA, approximately 30,000 T cell genomes, that went into each replicate PCR of unsorted PBMC. TCRdb's copy holds only in-frame clones and misses some; the assay was immunoSEQ multiplex PCR. The sample carries 400,000 to 500,000 clones, around 79% recorded once. Worth noting for this clone: Its target is not known.

Study findings and constraints: Depth of sequencing was expected to influence donor clonotype sharing. Specimens sampled were limited to blood, with tissue repertoires likely differing.

The rearrangement uses TRBV6-1 and TRBJ2-7; 11 bases line up with TRBD2. The source is a middle-aged woman in good health. Some clones in this sample may be carry-over from other donors' samples. The sequenced sample was PBMCs. The CDR3 protein is CASSGLAGGGEQYF. The CDR3 nucleotides read TGTGCCAGCAGTGGTTTAGCGGGAGGGGGCGAGCAGTACTTC.